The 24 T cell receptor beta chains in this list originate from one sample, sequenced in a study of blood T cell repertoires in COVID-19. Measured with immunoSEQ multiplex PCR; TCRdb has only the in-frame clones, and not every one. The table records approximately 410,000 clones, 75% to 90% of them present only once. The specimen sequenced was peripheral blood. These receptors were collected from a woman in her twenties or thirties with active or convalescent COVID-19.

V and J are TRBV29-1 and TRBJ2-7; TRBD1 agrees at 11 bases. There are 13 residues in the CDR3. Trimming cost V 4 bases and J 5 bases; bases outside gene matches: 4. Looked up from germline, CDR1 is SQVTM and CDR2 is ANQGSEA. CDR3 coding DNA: TGCAGCGTTGGCTCGGACAGGGGGCACGAGCAGTACTTC. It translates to CSVGSDRGHEQYF.

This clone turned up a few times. CDR3 sequence: CASSVEQNSYEQYF. DNA of the CDR3: TGTGCCAGCAGCGTAGAACAAAATTCCTACGAGCAGTACTTC. The chain recombines TRBV9 with TRBJ2-7; D ambiguous. Trimming pared 0 bases from V and 1 base from J, leaving 8 bases between. This CDR3 comprises 14 residues. CDR1 is SGDLS, CDR2 YYNGEE, per germline.

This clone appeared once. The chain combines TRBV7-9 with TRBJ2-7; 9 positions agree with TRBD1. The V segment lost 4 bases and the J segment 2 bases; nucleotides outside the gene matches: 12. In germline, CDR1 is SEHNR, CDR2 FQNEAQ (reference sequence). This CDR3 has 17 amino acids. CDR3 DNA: TGTGCCAGCAGCTCGGCCTCCGACAGGGGGATCGCCTACGAGCAGTACTTC. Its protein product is CASSSASDRGIAYEQYF.

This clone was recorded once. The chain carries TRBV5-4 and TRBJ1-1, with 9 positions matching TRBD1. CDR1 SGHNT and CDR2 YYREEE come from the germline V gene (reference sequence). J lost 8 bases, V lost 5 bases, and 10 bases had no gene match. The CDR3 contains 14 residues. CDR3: CASRRMWGQGEAFF. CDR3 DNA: TGTGCCAGCAGAAGGATGTGGGGACAGGGAGAAGCTTTCTTT.

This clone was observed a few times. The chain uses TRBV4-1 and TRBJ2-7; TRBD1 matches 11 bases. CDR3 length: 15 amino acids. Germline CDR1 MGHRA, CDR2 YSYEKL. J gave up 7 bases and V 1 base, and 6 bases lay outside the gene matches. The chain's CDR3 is CASSQGGQGAREQYF. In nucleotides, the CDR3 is TGCGCCAGCAGCCAAGGCGGACAGGGGGCAAGGGAGCAGTACTTC.

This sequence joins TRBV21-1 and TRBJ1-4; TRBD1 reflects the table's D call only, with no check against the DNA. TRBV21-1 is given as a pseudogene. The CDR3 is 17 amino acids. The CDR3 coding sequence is TGTGCCAGCAGCAAAATTACAGGGTGTGAACCTAATGAAAAACTGTTTTTT. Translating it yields CASSKITGCEPNEKLFF.

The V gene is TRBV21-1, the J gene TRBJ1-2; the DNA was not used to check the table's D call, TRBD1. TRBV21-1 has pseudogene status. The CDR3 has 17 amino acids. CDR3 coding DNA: TGTGCCAGCAGCGCCCGGGACAGGGAGGCCGTCGACTATGGCTACACCTTC. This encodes CASSARDREAVDYGYTF.

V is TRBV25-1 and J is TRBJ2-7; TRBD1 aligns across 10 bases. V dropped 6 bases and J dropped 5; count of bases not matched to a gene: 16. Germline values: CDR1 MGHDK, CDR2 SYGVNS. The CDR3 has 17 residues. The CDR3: CASSAPGQGFFTDEQYF. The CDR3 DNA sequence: TGTGCCAGCAGCGCCCCGGGACAGGGGTTTTTTACGGACGAGCAGTACTTC.

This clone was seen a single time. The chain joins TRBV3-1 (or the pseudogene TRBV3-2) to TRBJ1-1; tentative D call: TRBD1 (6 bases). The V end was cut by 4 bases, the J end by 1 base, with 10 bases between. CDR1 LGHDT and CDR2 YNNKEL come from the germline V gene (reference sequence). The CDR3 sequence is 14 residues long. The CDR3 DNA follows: TGTGCCAGCAGCCCCGGGACAAAGAACACTGAAGCTTTCTTT. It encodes CASSPGTKNTEAFF.

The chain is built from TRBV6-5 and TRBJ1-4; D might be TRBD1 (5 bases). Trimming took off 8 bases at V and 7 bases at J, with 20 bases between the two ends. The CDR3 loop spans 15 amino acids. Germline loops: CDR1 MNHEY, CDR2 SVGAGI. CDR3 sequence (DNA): TGTGCCAGCTCCTCGGGCGGGGGGGGATTTGAAAAACTGTTTTTT. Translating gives CASSSGGGGFEKLFF.

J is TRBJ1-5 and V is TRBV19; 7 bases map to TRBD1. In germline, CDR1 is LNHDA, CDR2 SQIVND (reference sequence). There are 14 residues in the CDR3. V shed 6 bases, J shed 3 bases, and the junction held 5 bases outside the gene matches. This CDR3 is CASRLGQHNQPQHF. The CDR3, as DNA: TGTGCCAGTAGACTGGGACAGCACAATCAGCCCCAGCATTTT.

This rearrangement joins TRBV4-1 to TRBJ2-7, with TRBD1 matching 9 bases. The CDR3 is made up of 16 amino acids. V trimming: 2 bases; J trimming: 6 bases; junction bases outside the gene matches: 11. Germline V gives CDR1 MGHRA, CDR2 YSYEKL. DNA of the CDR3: TGCGCCAGCAGCCAAATTACCCGGGACAGGGCGCGCGAGCAGTACTTC. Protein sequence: CASSQITRDRAREQYF.

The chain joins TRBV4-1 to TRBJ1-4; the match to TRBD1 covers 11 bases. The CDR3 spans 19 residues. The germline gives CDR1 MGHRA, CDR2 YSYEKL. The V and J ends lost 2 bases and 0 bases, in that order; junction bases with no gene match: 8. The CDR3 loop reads CASSQPRAGQGATNEKLFF. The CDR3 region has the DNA TGCGCCAGCAGCCAACCTCGGGCGGGACAGGGGGCAACTAATGAAAAACTGTTTTTT.

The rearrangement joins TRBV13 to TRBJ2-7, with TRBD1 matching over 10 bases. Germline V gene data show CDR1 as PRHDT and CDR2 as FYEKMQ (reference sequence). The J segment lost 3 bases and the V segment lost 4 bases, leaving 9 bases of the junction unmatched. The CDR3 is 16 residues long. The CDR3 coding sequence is TGTGCCAGCAGCTCCGGAGGGACAGGGGTCCTCTACGAGCAGTACTTC. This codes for CASSSGGTGVLYEQYF.

Here the CDR3 reads CSVEVYGYGYTF. Written as DNA, the CDR3 is TGCAGCGTTGAAGTCTACGGTTATGGCTACACCTTC. The chain is built from TRBV29-1 and TRBJ1-2; D is uncertain. The CDR3 consists of 12 residues. Germline V gene lookup returns CDR1 SQVTM and CDR2 ANQGSEA. V lost 1 base and J lost 5, with 8 bases in between.

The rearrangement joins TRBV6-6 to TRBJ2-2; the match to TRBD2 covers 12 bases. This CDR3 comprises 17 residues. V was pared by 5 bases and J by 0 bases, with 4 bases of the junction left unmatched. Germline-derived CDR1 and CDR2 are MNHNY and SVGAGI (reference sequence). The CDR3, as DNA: TGTGCCAGCAGTCAAACTAGCGGGAGGACGAACACCGGGGAGCTGTTTTTT. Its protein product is CASSQTSGRTNTGELFF.

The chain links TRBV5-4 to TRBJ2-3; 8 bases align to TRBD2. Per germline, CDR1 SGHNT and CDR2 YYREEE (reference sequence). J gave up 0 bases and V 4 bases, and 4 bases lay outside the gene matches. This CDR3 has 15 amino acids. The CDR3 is CASSPGGISTDTQYF. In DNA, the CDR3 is TGTGCCAGCAGCCCGGGGGGGATTAGCACAGATACGCAGTATTTT.

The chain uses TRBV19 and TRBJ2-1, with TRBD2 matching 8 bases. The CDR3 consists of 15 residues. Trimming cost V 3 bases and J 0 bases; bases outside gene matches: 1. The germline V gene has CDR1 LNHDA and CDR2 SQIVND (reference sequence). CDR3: CASSMSGSSYNEQFF. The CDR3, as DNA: TGTGCCAGTAGTATGAGCGGGAGCTCCTACAATGAGCAGTTCTTC. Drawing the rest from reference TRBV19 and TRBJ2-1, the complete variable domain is DGGITQSPKYLFRKEGQNVTLSCEQNLNHDAMYWYRQDPGQGLRLIYYSQIVNDFQKGDIAEGYSVSREKKESFPLTVTSAQKNPTAFYLCASSMSGSSYNEQFFGPGTRLTVL.

The CDR3 nucleotides read TGTGCCAGCAGCCACCGGGACAGCCTCTATGGCTACACCTTC. Protein product: CASSHRDSLYGYTF. The rearrangement joins TRBV7-8 to TRBJ1-2, with TRBD1 matching over 7 bases. V lost 5 bases, J lost 4 bases, and 7 bases stayed unmatched. Germline lookup yields CDR1 SGHVS and CDR2 FQNEAQ. CDR3 size: 14 residues.

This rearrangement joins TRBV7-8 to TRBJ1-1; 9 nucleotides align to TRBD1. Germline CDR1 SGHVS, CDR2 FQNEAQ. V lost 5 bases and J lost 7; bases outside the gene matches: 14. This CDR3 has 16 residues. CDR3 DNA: TGTGCCAGCAGCGCCCTCTACCGGGACAGGGTTTTTGAAGCTTTCTTT. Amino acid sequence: CASSALYRDRVFEAFF.

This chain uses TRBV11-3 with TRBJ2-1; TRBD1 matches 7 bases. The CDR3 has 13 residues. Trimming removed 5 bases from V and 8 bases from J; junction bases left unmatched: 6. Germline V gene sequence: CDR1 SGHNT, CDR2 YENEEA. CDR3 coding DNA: TGTGCCAGCAGCCCAGCCGACAGGGATGAGCAGTTCTTC. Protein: CASSPADRDEQFF.

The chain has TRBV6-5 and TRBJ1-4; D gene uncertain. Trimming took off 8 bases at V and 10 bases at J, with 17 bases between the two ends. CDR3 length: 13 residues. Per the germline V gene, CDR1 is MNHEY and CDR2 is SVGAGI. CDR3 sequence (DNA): TGTGCCAGCGCCGAACCGGTTGTCGGAAAACTGTTTTTT. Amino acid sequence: CASAEPVVGKLFF.

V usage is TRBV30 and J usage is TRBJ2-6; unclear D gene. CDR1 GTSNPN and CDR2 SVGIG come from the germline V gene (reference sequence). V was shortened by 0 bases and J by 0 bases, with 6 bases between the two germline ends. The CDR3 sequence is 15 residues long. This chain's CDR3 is CAWSVDSSGANVLTF. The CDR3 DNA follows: TGTGCCTGGAGTGTCGATAGCTCTGGGGCCAACGTCCTGACTTTC.

CDR3 sequence: CASSHGLNGNYGYTF. For the CDR3, the DNA is TGTGCCAGCAGCCACGGTTTAAACGGGAACTATGGCTACACCTTC. This chain uses TRBV4-2 with TRBJ1-2; D unresolved. Germline lookup yields CDR1 LGHNA and CDR2 YNFKEQ. This CDR3 has 15 amino acids. V was shortened by 3 bases and J by 2 bases, with 13 bases between the two germline ends.